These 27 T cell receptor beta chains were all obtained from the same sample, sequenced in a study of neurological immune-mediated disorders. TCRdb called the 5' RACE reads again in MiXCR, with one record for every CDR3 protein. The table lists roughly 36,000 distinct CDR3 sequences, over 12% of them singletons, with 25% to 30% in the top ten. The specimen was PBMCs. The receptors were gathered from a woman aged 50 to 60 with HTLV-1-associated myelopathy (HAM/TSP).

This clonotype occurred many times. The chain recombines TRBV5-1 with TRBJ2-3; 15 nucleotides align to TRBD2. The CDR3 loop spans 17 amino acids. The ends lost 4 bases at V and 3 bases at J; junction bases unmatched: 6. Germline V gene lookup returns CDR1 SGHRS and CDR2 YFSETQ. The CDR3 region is CASSRTSGGEGTDTQYF. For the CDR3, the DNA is TGCGCCAGCAGCCGGACTAGCGGGGGGGAAGGGACAGATACGCAGTATTTT.

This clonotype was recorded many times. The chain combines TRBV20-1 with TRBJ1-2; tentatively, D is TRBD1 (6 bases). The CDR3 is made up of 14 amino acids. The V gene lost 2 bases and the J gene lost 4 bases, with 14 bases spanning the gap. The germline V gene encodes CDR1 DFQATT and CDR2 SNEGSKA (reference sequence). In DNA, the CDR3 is TGCAGTGCTAGATTTGAGCTACAGGGCTATGGCTACACCTTC. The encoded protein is CSARFELQGYGYTF.

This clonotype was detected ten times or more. CDR3 coding DNA: TGTGCCATCAGATCGGGACAGGGATTAAGCACCGGGGAGCTGTTTTTT. It encodes CAIRSGQGLSTGELFF. This rearrangement joins TRBV10-3 to TRBJ2-2, with 9 bases aligning to TRBD1. J lost 4 bases, V lost 6 bases, and 9 bases had no gene match. The CDR3 contains 16 residues. Germline CDR1 and CDR2: ENHRY and SYGVKD.

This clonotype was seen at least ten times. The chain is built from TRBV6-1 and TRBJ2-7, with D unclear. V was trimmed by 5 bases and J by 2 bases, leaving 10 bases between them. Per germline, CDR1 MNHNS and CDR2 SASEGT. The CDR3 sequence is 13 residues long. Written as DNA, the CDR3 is TGTGCCAGCAGTTCGGCAGGAACCTACGAGCAGTACGTC. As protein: CASSSAGTYEQYV.

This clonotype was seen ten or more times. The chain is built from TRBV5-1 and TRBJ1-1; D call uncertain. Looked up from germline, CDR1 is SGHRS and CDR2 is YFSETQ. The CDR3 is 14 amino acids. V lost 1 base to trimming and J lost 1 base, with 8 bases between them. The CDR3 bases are TGCGCCAGCAGCTTGTTTGTTGGGAACACTGAAGCTTTCTTT. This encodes CASSLFVGNTEAFF.

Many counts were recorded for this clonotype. CDR3 amino acids: CASSWGDREEGYTF. The CDR3 region has the DNA TGCGCCAGCAGCTGGGGGGACAGGGAGGAGGGCTACACCTTC. The chain carries TRBV5-1 and TRBJ1-2, with 9 bases lining up with TRBD1. The ends lost 3 bases at V and 8 bases at J; junction bases unmatched: 8. Germline V CDR1 and CDR2: SGHRS, YFSETQ. The CDR3 length is 14 residues.

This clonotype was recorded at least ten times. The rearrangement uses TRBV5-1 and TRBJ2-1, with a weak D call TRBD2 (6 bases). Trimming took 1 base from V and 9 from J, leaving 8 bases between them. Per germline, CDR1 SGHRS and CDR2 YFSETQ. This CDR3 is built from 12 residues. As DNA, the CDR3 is TGCGCCAGCAGCTTGTACGGGAGTGAGCAGTTCTTC. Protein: CASSLYGSEQFF. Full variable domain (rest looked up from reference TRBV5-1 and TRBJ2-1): KAGVTQTPRYLIKTRGQQVTLSCSPISGHRSVSWYQQTPGQGLQFLFEYFSETQRNKGNFPGRFSGRQFSNSRSEMNVSTLELGDSALYLCASSLYGSEQFFGPGTRLTVL.

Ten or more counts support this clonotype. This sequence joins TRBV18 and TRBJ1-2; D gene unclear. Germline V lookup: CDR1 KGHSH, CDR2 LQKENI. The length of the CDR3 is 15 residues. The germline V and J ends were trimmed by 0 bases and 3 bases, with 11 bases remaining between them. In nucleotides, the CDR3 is TGTGCCAGCTCACCACCCCCCCCGGATTACTATGGCTACACCTTC. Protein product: CASSPPPPDYYGYTF.

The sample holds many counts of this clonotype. The CDR3 spells CASSWGLAGARGKGELFF. The CDR3 DNA follows: TGTGCCAGCAGCTGGGGACTAGCGGGGGCCCGAGGGAAGGGGGAGCTGTTTTTT. The gene calls are TRBV7-2 and TRBJ2-2; TRBD2 matches 14 bases. The germline CDR1 and CDR2 sequences are SGHTA and FQGNSA. CDR3 length: 18 residues. With 4 bases clipped from V and 8 bases from J, the junction kept 12 bases outside the gene matches. The full variable domain, rest sourced from reference TRBV7-2 and TRBJ2-2, is GAGVSQSPSNKVTEKGKDVELRCDPISGHTALYWYRQSLGQGLEFLIYFQGNSAPDKSGLPSDRFSAERTGGSVSTLTIQRTQQEDSAVYLCASSWGLAGARGKGELFFGEGSRLTVL.

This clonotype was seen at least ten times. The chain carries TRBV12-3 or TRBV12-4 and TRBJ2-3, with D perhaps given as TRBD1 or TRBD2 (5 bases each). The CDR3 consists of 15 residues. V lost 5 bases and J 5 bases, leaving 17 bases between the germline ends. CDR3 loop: CASSLGLGPGDTQYF. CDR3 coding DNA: TGTGCCAGCAGTCTAGGACTGGGGCCGGGAGATACGCAGTATTTT.

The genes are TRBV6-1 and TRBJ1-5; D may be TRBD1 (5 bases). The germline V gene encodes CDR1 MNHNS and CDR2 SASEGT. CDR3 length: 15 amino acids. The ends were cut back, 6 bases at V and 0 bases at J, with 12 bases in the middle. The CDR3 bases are TGTGCCAGCAGGGGGCCAAGCAATAGCAATCAGCCCCAGCATTTT. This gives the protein CASRGPSNSNQPQHF.

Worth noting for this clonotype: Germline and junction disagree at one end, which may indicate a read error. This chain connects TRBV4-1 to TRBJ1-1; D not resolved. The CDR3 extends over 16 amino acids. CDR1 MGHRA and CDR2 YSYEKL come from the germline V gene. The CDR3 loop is CASSQDLWSLNTEAFF. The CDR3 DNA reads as TGCGCCAGCAGCCAAGATCTTTGGAGCTTGAACACCGAAGCTTTCTTT.

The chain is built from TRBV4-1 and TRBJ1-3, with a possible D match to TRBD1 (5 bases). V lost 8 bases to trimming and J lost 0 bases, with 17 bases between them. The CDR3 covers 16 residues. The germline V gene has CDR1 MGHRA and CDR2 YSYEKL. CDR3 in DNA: TGCGCCAGCCAAGGGCCGGGACTCCTCTCTGGAAACACCATATATTTT. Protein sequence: CASQGPGLLSGNTIYF.

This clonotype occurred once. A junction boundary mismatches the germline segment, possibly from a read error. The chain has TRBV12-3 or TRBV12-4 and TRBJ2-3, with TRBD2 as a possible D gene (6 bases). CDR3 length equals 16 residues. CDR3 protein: CTSSLVGGGPPDTQYF. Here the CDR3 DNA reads TGTACCAGCAGTTTAGTGGGGGGTGGCCCCCCAGATACGCAGTATTTT.

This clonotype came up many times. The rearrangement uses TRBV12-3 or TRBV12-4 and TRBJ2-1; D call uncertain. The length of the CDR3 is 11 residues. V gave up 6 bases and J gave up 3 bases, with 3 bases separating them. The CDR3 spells CASRDYNEQFF. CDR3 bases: TGTGCCAGCAGAGACTACAATGAGCAGTTCTTC.

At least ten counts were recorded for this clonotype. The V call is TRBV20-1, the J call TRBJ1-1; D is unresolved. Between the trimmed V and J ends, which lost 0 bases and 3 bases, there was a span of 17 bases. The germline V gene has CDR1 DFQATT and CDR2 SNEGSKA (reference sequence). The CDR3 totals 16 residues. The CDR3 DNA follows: TGCAGTGCTAGAGATCCCCGCGGAGGACCGTACACTGAAGCTTTCTTT. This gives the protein CSARDPRGGPYTEAFF.

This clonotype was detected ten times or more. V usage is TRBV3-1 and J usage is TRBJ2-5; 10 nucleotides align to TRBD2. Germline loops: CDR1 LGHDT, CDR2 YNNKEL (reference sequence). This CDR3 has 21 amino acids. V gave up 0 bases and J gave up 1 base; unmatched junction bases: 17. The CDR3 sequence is CASSQDIIPRLAGEVQETQYF. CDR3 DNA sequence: TGTGCCAGCAGCCAAGATATAATCCCCCGGCTAGCGGGGGAGGTCCAAGAGACCCAGTACTTC.

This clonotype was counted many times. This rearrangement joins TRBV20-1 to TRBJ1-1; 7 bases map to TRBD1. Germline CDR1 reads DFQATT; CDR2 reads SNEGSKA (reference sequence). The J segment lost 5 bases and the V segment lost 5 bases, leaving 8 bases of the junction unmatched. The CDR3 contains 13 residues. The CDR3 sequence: CSACRGMTTEAFF. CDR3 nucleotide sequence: TGCAGTGCTTGCAGGGGGATGACTACTGAAGCTTTCTTT.

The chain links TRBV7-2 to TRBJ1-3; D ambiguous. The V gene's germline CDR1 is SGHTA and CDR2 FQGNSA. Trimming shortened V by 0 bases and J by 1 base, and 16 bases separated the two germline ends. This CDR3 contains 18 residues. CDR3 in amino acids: CASSLARRQVASGNTIYF. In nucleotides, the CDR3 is TGTGCCAGCAGCTTAGCTCGCCGACAAGTCGCGTCTGGAAACACCATATATTTT.

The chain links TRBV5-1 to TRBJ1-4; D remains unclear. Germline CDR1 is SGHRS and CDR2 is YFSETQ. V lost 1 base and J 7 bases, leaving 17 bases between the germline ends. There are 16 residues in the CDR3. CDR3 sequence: CASSLMVGTGSEKLFF. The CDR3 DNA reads TGCGCCAGCAGCTTGATGGTCGGTACGGGGTCTGAAAAACTGTTTTTT. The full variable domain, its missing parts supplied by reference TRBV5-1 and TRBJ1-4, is KAGVTQTPRYLIKTRGQQVTLSCSPISGHRSVSWYQQTPGQGLQFLFEYFSETQRNKGNFPGRFSGRQFSNSRSEMNVSTLELGDSALYLCASSLMVGTGSEKLFFGSGTQLSVL.

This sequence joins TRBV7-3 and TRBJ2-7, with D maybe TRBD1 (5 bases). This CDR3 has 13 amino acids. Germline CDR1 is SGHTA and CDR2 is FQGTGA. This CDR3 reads CVSSRGPGYEQYV. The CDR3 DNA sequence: TGTGTCAGCAGTAGGGGTCCCGGGTACGAGCAGTACGTC.

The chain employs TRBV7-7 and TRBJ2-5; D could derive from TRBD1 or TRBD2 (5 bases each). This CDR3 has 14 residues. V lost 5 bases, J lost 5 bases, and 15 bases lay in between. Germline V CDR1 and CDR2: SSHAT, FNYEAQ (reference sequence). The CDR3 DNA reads TGTGCCAGCAGCCCCGAGGGGCGACCGGAGACCCAGTACTTC. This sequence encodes CASSPEGRPETQYF.

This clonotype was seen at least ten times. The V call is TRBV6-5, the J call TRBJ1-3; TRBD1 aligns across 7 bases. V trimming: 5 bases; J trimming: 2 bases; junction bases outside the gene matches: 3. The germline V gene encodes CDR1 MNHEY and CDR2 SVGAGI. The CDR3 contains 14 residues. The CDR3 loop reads CASSQGGTGNTIYF. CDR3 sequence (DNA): TGTGCCAGCAGTCAGGGGGGTACTGGAAACACCATATATTTT.

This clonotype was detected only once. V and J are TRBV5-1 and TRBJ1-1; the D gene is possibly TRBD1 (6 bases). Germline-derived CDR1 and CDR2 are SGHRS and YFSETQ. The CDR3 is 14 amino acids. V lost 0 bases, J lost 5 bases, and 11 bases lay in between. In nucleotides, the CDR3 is TGCGCCAGCAGCTTGGAAGGGGGGGAAACTGAAGCTTTCTTT. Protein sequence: CASSLEGGETEAFF.

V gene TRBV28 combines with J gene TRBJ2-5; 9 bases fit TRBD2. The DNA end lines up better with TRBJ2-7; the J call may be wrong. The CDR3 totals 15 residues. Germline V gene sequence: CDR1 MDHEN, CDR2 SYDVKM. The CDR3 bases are TGTGCCAGCAGGACCCGAAAAGCGGGGGGCTACGAGCAGTACTTC. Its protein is CASRTRKAGGYEQYF.

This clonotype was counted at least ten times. The CDR3 DNA is TGTGCCAGCAGCTCAACCGCGGGCGGGGGCTACACCTTC. It specifies CASSSTAGGGYTF. The chain combines TRBV12-3 or TRBV12-4 with TRBJ1-2; D is uncertain. Trimming left V 6 bases short and J 8 bases short, with 16 bases between. The CDR3 is 13 amino acids.

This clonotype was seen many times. This CDR3 reads CASSSDQNTEAFF. DNA of the CDR3: TGTGCCAGCTCGTCCGACCAGAACACTGAAGCTTTCTTT. The chain uses TRBV18 and TRBJ1-1; D gene ambiguous. The CDR3 has 13 residues. The V end lost 6 bases, the J end lost 1 base, and 9 bases lay between the germline ends. CDR1 is KGHSH and CDR2 is LQKENI in the germline V gene.